This T cell receptor (beta chain) was sequenced for a study of blood T cell repertoires in COVID-19. Study summary: Recovered status in Cohort 3 required two negative PCRs, clearance, or symptom resolution. Sources were T cells, B-cell-depleted T cells, or PBMCs; the material itself was cDNA or gDNA.

As handled by the study authors: Nucleated cell number was recorded as an estimate derived from reference gene primer amplification. Data came from immunoSEQ multiplex PCR; TCRdb stores just in-frame clones and leaves some out. That table furnishes V, J and clone size, whereas the DNA furnished D and trimming. The sample yields roughly 200,000 clones, 86% seen once. Specimen: PBMCs or T cells enriched from blood (not recorded which). The clonotype originates from a woman aged 50 to 60 in a cohort exposed to, infected with or recovered from COVID-19 (not recorded which).

CDR3 sequence (DNA): TGTGCCAGCAAAAGTTGGACTAGCGGGGGGGCCCCCCGGGTCACCGGGGAGCTGTTTTTT. Protein: CASKSWTSGGAPRVTGELFF. J is TRBJ2-2 and V is TRBV28, with TRBD2 matching 15 bases. The ends lost 7 bases at V and 4 bases at J; junction bases unmatched: 16. The CDR3 is made up of 20 amino acids. CDR1 and CDR2 from the germline V gene are MDHEN and SYDVKM.